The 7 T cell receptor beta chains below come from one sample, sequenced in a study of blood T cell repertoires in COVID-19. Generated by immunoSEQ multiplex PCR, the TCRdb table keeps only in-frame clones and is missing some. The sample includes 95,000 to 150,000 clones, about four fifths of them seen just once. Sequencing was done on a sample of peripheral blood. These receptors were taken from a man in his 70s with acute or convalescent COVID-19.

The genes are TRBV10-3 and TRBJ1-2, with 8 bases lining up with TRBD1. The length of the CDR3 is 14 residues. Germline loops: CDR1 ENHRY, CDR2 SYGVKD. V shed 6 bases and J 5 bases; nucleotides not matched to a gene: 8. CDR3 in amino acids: CAIRSLDREYGYTF. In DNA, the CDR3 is TGTGCCATCAGGTCCCTGGACAGGGAGTATGGCTACACCTTC.

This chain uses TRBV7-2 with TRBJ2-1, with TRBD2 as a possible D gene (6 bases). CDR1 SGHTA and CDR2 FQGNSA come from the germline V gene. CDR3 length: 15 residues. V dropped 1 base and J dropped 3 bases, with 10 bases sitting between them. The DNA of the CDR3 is TGTGCCAGCAGCTTAGTCCGGACTAACTACAATGAGCAGTTCTTC. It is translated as CASSLVRTNYNEQFF.

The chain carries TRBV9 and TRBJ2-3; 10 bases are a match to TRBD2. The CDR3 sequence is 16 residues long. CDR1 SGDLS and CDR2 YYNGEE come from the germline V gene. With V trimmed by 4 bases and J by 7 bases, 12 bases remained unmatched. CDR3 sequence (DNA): TGTGCCAGCAGCCCCCAGGTAGCGGGGGGTACAAATACGCAGTATTTT. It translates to CASSPQVAGGTNTQYF.

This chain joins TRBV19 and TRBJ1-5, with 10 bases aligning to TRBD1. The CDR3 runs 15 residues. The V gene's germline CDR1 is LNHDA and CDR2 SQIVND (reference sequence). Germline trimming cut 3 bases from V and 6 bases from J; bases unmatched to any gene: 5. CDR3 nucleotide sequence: TGTGCCAGTAGTATCCGACAGGGGGCGGGTCAGCCCCAGCATTTT. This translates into CASSIRQGAGQPQHF.

DNA of the CDR3: TGTGCCAGCAGTCAAGGGGGGGCAGATACGCAGTATTTT. Its protein is CASSQGGADTQYF. This chain joins TRBV12-3 or TRBV12-4 and TRBJ2-3; TRBD2 might be the D (7 bases). This CDR3 contains 13 residues. The V end lost 5 bases, the J end lost 4 bases, and 10 bases lay between the germline ends.

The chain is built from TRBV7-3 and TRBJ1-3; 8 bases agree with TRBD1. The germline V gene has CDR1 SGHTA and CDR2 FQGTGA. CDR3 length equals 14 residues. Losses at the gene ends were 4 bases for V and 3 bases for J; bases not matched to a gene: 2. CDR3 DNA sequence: TGTGCCAGCAGCTCCACAGGGGGTGGAAACACCATATATTTT. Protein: CASSSTGGGNTIYF.

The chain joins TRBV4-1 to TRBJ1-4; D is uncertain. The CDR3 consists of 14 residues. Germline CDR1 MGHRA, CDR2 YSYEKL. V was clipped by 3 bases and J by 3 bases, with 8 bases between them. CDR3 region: CASSQTEANEKLFF. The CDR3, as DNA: TGCGCCAGCAGCCAGACTGAGGCTAATGAAAAACTGTTTTTT.